These 28 T cell receptor beta chains originate from one sample sequenced in a study of CD8 T cells in Susac syndrome. Random hexamers served to reverse transcribe roughly 0.5 to 1 ug RNA. From the immunoSEQ multiplex PCR reads, TCRdb called clonotypes with MiXCR, one entry per CDR3 protein. The table has roughly 330,000 distinct CDR3 sequences, about 92% seen once; the top ten hold 0.065%. The source material was CD4+ T cells from PBMCs. The receptors derive from a human donor with multiple sclerosis.

This chain connects TRBV29-1 to TRBJ1-1, with D tentatively TRBD1 (6 bases). The CDR3 runs to 14 residues. The germline V gene has CDR1 SQVTM and CDR2 ANQGSEA. The V gene lost 7 bases and the J gene lost 6 bases, with 21 bases spanning the gap. The CDR3 protein is CSAGTSRLGAEAFF. The CDR3 DNA follows: TGCAGCGCCGGGACATCGCGGTTAGGAGCTGAAGCTTTCTTT.

This chain links TRBV14 with TRBJ1-1; possible D gene TRBD1, 6 bases. V shed 4 bases and J shed 1 base, with 10 bases lying between them. The CDR3 consists of 14 residues. Germline CDR1 and CDR2: SGHDN and FVKESK. CDR3 coding DNA: TGTGCCAGCAGCCTAGTGGGACAGAACACTGAAGCTTTCTTT. It is translated as CASSLVGQNTEAFF.

J is TRBJ2-3 and V is TRBV6-1; tentatively, D is TRBD2 (6 bases). The CDR3 has 16 amino acids. The V end was cut by 7 bases, the J end by 0 bases, with 17 bases between. CDR1 is MNHNS, CDR2 SASEGT, per germline. CDR3 protein: CASIPPSGLSTDTQYF. The CDR3 DNA is TGTGCCAGCATCCCGCCAAGCGGGCTTAGCACAGATACGCAGTATTTT.

The chain joins TRBV5-6 to TRBJ2-1, with 7 nucleotides matching TRBD2. The CDR3 runs 19 residues. V lost 1 base and J lost 0; bases outside the gene matches: 13. Per the germline V gene, CDR1 is SGHDT and CDR2 is YYEEEE. The CDR3 is CASSLLSSGDLHSYNEQFF. CDR3 DNA: TGTGCCAGCAGCTTGTTATCCAGCGGGGATCTCCACTCCTACAATGAGCAGTTCTTC.

The sample holds one count of this clonotype. This sequence joins TRBV30 and TRBJ1-5; the match to TRBD1 covers 7 bases. V trimming: 2 bases; J trimming: 10 bases; junction bases outside the gene matches: 11. Germline values: CDR1 GTSNPN, CDR2 SVGIG (reference sequence). CDR3 length: 14 amino acids. CDR3 DNA sequence: TGTGCCTGGAGTAGGGACAGATCAATCAGCCCCCAGCATTTT. Encoded protein: CAWSRDRSISPQHF.

V is TRBV29-1 and J is TRBJ2-7, with 9 bases aligning to TRBD1. With 7 bases clipped from V and 4 bases from J, the junction kept 5 bases outside the gene matches. The CDR3 covers 12 residues. In germline, CDR1 is SQVTM, CDR2 ANQGSEA. Here the CDR3 DNA reads TGCAGCGGCCGGACAGGGGCTTACGAGCAGTACTTC. This translates into CSGRTGAYEQYF.

This clonotype has only one observation. The chain recombines TRBV12-3 or TRBV12-4 with TRBJ1-2; the D gene is possibly TRBD1 (6 bases). V dropped 4 bases and J dropped 2 bases, with 8 bases sitting between them. The CDR3 consists of 13 residues. CDR3 nucleotides: TGTGCCAGCAGTTACGACAGGAACTATGGCTACACCTTC. Translation gives CASSYDRNYGYTF.

This clonotype was found once. This rearrangement joins TRBV11-2 to TRBJ1-1; D perhaps matches TRBD1 (5 bases). Germline V CDR1 and CDR2: SGHAT, FQNNGV. The CDR3 is made up of 14 amino acids. V was trimmed by 5 bases and J by 10 bases, leaving 20 bases between them. This chain's CDR3 is CASSPAGGGYTAFF. In DNA form, the CDR3 reads TGTGCCAGCAGCCCCGCCGGGGGGGGGTATACAGCTTTCTTT.

V and J are TRBV12-3 or TRBV12-4 and TRBJ1-2, with TRBD1 as a possible D gene (6 bases). The V and J ends lost 5 bases and 7 bases respectively, with 14 bases between them. The length of the CDR3 is 13 residues. In nucleotides, the CDR3 is TGTGCCAGCAGTACCAGGGGCTCGGGTGGCTACACCTTC. As protein: CASSTRGSGGYTF.

This clonotype was recorded only once. The rearrangement links TRBV20-1 to TRBJ2-7, with D unresolved. This CDR3 contains 11 residues. Germline V CDR1 and CDR2: DFQATT, SNEGSKA (reference sequence). Trimming stripped 3 bases from V and 6 bases from J, with 9 bases between. The CDR3 spells CSASHRIEQYF. CDR3 DNA: TGCAGTGCTAGTCATCGGATCGAGCAGTACTTC.

J is TRBJ2-3 and V is TRBV5-1, with a possible D match to TRBD2 (6 bases). V was pared by 5 bases and J by 6 bases, with 19 bases between. The CDR3 totals 15 residues. The V gene's germline CDR1 is SGHRS and CDR2 YFSETQ. The CDR3, as DNA: TGCGCCAGCAGAACCCGGGGGTTACTTCTGGATACGCAGTATTTT. This encodes CASRTRGLLLDTQYF.

The chain combines TRBV9 with TRBJ2-2; 16 bases agree with TRBD2. Germline loops: CDR1 SGDLS, CDR2 YYNGEE. This CDR3 comprises 19 residues. After removal of 3 bases from V and 1 base from J, the junction contained 6 bases not matched to a gene. This chain's CDR3 is CASSAGTSGGAVNTGELFF. The DNA of the CDR3 is TGTGCCAGCAGCGCCGGGACTAGCGGGGGGGCAGTGAACACCGGGGAGCTGTTTTTT. The complete variable domain, with remaining parts taken from reference TRBV9 and TRBJ2-2, reads DSGVTQTPKHLITATGQRVTLRCSPRSGDLSVYWYQQSLDQGLQFLIQYYNGEERAKGNILERFSAQQFPDLHSELNLSSLELGDSALYFCASSAGTSGGAVNTGELFFGEGSRLTVL.

The V call is TRBV9, the J call TRBJ1-1, with no clear D. V was trimmed by 3 bases and J by 6 bases, leaving 21 bases between them. CDR3 size: 16 residues. Germline CDR1 reads SGDLS; CDR2 reads YYNGEE. The CDR3 region is CASSGRRGGLRSEAFF. The CDR3 bases are TGTGCCAGCAGCGGACGTCGCGGAGGGCTTAGATCTGAAGCTTTCTTT. Together with reference TRBV9 and TRBJ1-1, the CDR3 gives the full variable domain: DSGVTQTPKHLITATGQRVTLRCSPRSGDLSVYWYQQSLDQGLQFLIQYYNGEERAKGNILERFSAQQFPDLHSELNLSSLELGDSALYFCASSGRRGGLRSEAFFGQGTRLTVV.

This rearrangement joins TRBV18 to TRBJ2-7; 8 bases match TRBD1. CDR3 length: 14 residues. The V gene's germline CDR1 is KGHSH and CDR2 LQKENI. V lost 4 bases, J lost 9 bases, and 11 bases stayed unmatched. The DNA for the CDR3 is TGTGCCAGCTCACTCGAGGGACAGGTCCTCGGGCAGTACTTC. It codes for CASSLEGQVLGQYF.

In DNA, the CDR3 is TGTGCCAGCAGTTGGGGCGGCAAAAACATTCAGTACTTC. It specifies CASSWGGKNIQYF. This chain joins TRBV28 and TRBJ2-4, with TRBD1 as a possible D gene (5 bases). Trimming shortened V by 4 bases and J by 3 bases, and 7 bases separated the two germline ends. CDR3 length equals 13 residues. CDR1 MDHEN and CDR2 SYDVKM come from the germline V gene.

The rearrangement links TRBV29-1 to TRBJ2-2; D may be TRBD2 (9 bases). V lost 7 bases, J lost 6 bases, and 18 bases lay in between. The germline gives CDR1 SQVTM, CDR2 ANQGSEA. The CDR3 length is 14 residues. CDR3 nucleotides: TGCAGCGCCCAGGGGGCGGGAGGGGCCGGGGAGCTGTTTTTT. It is translated as CSAQGAGGAGELFF.

V usage is TRBV3-1 and J usage is TRBJ2-7, with 10 bases matching TRBD2. CDR1 and CDR2 from the germline V gene are LGHDT and YNNKEL (reference sequence). V trimming: 1 base; J trimming: 0 bases; junction bases outside the gene matches: 3. The length of the CDR3 is 16 residues. CDR3 nucleotide sequence: TGTGCCAGCAGCCAAGTCCCTAGCGGGAGCTCCTACGAGCAGTACTTC. Its translation: CASSQVPSGSSYEQYF.

The chain links TRBV3-1 to TRBJ2-1, with D perhaps given as TRBD1 or TRBD2 (5 bases each). The V gene lost 0 bases and the J gene lost 5 bases, with 11 bases spanning the gap. The CDR3 has 15 amino acids. The germline CDR1 and CDR2 sequences are LGHDT and YNNKEL (reference sequence). The DNA for the CDR3 is TGTGCCAGCAGCCAAGATCCGGGGCCTAACAATGAGCAGTTCTTC. Amino acid sequence: CASSQDPGPNNEQFF.

The chain couples TRBV29-1 to TRBJ2-1; the D gene is possibly TRBD2 (6 bases). Between the trimmed V and J ends, which lost 6 bases and 3 bases, there was a span of 9 bases. The CDR3 runs 12 residues. Per the germline V gene, CDR1 is SQVTM and CDR2 is ANQGSEA. The CDR3 loop reads CSVKAGYNEQFF. In DNA, the CDR3 is TGCAGCGTCAAAGCGGGCTACAATGAGCAGTTCTTC.

The genes are TRBV6-5 and TRBJ2-5, with 8 bases identical to TRBD2. The CDR3 spans 14 residues. J lost 4 bases, V lost 6 bases, and 7 bases had no gene match. Germline V lookup: CDR1 MNHEY, CDR2 SVGAGI. The CDR3 here is CASRGLGGRETQYF. DNA of the CDR3: TGTGCCAGCAGGGGACTAGGGGGGCGAGAGACCCAGTACTTC.

The genes are TRBV14 and TRBJ2-1; no definite D call. Germline CDR1 is SGHDN and CDR2 is FVKESK. V was pared by 0 bases and J by 9 bases, with 9 bases between. The CDR3 contains 13 residues. CDR3 DNA: TGTGCCAGCAGCCAAGATAAGGTCCGTGAGCAGTTCTTC. Its protein product is CASSQDKVREQFF.

The chain uses TRBV6-6 and TRBJ1-2, with no clear D. Per germline, CDR1 MNHNY and CDR2 SVGAGI (reference sequence). The CDR3 has 14 amino acids. Trimming took 5 bases from V and 1 from J, leaving 11 bases between them. CDR3 nucleotide sequence: TGTGCCAGCAGTGACCCCAACCTTAACTATGGCTACACCTTC. Amino acid sequence: CASSDPNLNYGYTF.

The rearrangement joins TRBV5-1 to TRBJ1-1; D remains ambiguous. Trimming took off 0 bases at V and 1 base at J, with 7 bases between the two ends. This CDR3 comprises 14 residues. Germline values: CDR1 SGHRS, CDR2 YFSETQ. CDR3 nucleotides: TGCGCCAGCAGCTTGGCGTCCTCGAACACTGAAGCTTTCTTT. It yields the protein CASSLASSNTEAFF.

The V gene is TRBV11-2, the J gene TRBJ1-1; D is perhaps TRBD1 (6 bases). Between the trimmed V and J ends, which lost 5 bases and 1 base, there was a span of 17 bases. The CDR3 consists of 16 residues. The germline CDR1 and CDR2 sequences are SGHAT and FQNNGV. CDR3 in DNA: TGTGCCAGCAGCCAAAGAACGGTACAGGGGAACACTGAAGCTTTCTTT. It translates to CASSQRTVQGNTEAFF.

V is TRBV9 and J is TRBJ2-3; TRBD2 agrees at 11 bases. Germline values: CDR1 SGDLS, CDR2 YYNGEE. The junction had 10 bases not matched to a gene; V was cut back by 7 bases and J by 6 bases. This CDR3 has 15 residues. CDR3 amino acids: CASASGGPAGDTQYF. The CDR3 nucleotides read TGTGCCAGCGCTAGCGGGGGGCCCGCCGGGGATACGCAGTATTTT.

V and J are TRBV18 and TRBJ2-7; no definite D call. Per the germline V gene, CDR1 is KGHSH and CDR2 is LQKENI. The ends were cut back, 3 bases at V and 6 bases at J, with 21 bases in the middle. The CDR3 is made up of 16 amino acids. Written as DNA, the CDR3 is TGTGCCAGCTCACCTAACTCGGACCCCAGCCCGCTCGAGCAGTACTTC. This sequence encodes CASSPNSDPSPLEQYF.

This chain joins TRBV12-3 or TRBV12-4 and TRBJ1-1; D may be TRBD1 (6 bases). Trimming took 6 bases from V and 4 from J, leaving 18 bases between them. The CDR3 runs 15 residues. The DNA for the CDR3 is TGTGCCAGCAGCTCGCGTGGGGGGCTGAGCACTGAAGCTTTCTTT. Protein sequence: CASSSRGGLSTEAFF.

This clonotype was observed once. The chain joins TRBV29-1 to TRBJ1-1, with D perhaps TRBD1 (5 bases). Germline values: CDR1 SQVTM, CDR2 ANQGSEA. The CDR3 loop spans 13 amino acids. The ends were cut back, 1 base at V and 5 bases at J, with 11 bases in the middle. CDR3 bases: TGCAGCGTTGAAGGGGGGGGATTAACTGAAGCTTTCTTT. Protein product: CSVEGGGLTEAFF.